This T cell receptor beta chain originates from a study of graft-versus-host responses after intestinal transplantation. From the graft tissue, intraepithelial and lamina propria lymphocytes were released through processing. Here immunoSEQ multiplex PCR was the method, and the copy in TCRdb shows in-frame clones only, minus some. Here the sample spans under 75,000 clones, around 90% being singletons. To note about this clone: Other DNA sequences in the same sample also yield this CDR3.

The V end lost 2 bases, the J end lost 2 bases, and 10 bases lay between the germline ends. The CDR3 totals 15 residues. Germline CDR1 and CDR2: SGDLS and YYNGEE. The origin of this receptor is a human patient who received an intestinal transplant, so some T cells may come from the graft donor. The J gene is TRBJ2-2, the V gene TRBV9; TRBD1 might be the D (5 bases). Sequencing was performed on ileum tissue, taken approximately 370 days after transplant. The CDR3 bases are TGTGCCAGCAGCGTGGTAGGGGCCAACACCGGGGAGCTGTTTTTT. This sequence encodes CASSVVGANTGELFF.